These 28 T cell receptor beta chains share one sample of origin, sequenced in a study of OX40 agonist ivuxolimab in advanced cancers. Clones were read by immunoSEQ multiplex PCR, and TCRdb kept only the in-frame ones, dropping some. The sample has tens of thousands of clones; roughly 91% are singletons. The source was CD4+ or CD8+ T cells sorted from blood, collected in a trial of the OX40 agonist ivuxolimab. These receptors were taken from an adult with an advanced solid tumor such as melanoma, head and neck, liver or kidney cancer.

CDR3 in amino acids: CASSEMEGVSNEQFF. The CDR3 nucleotides read TGTGCCAGCAGTGAAATGGAGGGAGTGAGCAATGAGCAGTTCTTC. The J gene is TRBJ2-1, the V gene TRBV6-1, with D possibly matching TRBD2 (6 bases). CDR3 length equals 15 residues. The ends were cut back, 2 bases at V and 6 bases at J, with 14 bases in the middle. Germline-derived CDR1 and CDR2 are MNHNS and SASEGT.

This sequence joins TRBV7-2 and TRBJ2-7; 7 nucleotides match TRBD1. J gave up 4 bases and V 4 bases, and 10 bases lay outside the gene matches. CDR1 and CDR2 from the germline V gene are SGHTA and FQGNSA. This CDR3 is 15 amino acids long. The DNA of the CDR3 is TGTGCCAGCAGCTCGACGGCAGGGGGATGGTACGAGCAGTACTTC. Encoded protein: CASSSTAGGWYEQYF.

V is TRBV4-2 and J is TRBJ2-1; 8 bases align to TRBD2. With 0 bases clipped from V and 2 bases from J, the junction kept 3 bases outside the gene matches. Germline CDR1 is LGHNA and CDR2 is YNFKEQ. The CDR3 is 16 residues long. The CDR3 sequence: CASSQDRAGAYNEQFF. The CDR3 DNA sequence: TGTGCCAGCAGCCAAGATCGAGCGGGAGCCTACAATGAGCAGTTCTTC.

V and J are TRBV7-2 and TRBJ2-1; TRBD1 or TRBD2 may be the D gene (5 bases each). This CDR3 comprises 14 residues. The germline CDR1 and CDR2 sequences are SGHTA and FQGNSA. V lost 2 bases to trimming and J lost 5 bases, with 10 bases between them. The CDR3 DNA follows: TGTGCCAGCAGCTTATTCGGGACCAACAATGAGCAGTTCTTC. Residues: CASSLFGTNNEQFF. Full variable domain (missing parts from reference TRBV7-2 and TRBJ2-1): GAGVSQSPSNKVTEKGKDVELRCDPISGHTALYWYRQSLGQGLEFLIYFQGNSAPDKSGLPSDRFSAERTGGSVSTLTIQRTQQEDSAVYLCASSLFGTNNEQFFGPGTRLTVL.

J is TRBJ2-1 and V is TRBV28; 11 bases map to TRBD2. V lost 8 bases, J lost 9 bases, and 6 bases stayed unmatched. Germline-derived CDR1 and CDR2 are MDHEN and SYDVKM. The CDR3 sequence is 13 residues long. This CDR3 reads CASDSGRAVEQFF. DNA of the CDR3: TGTGCCAGCGATAGCGGGAGGGCTGTTGAGCAGTTCTTC.

This chain connects TRBV5-1 to TRBJ2-7; 7 bases map to TRBD2. CDR3 length: 13 residues. From germline, CDR1 is SGHRS and CDR2 YFSETQ. V shed 0 bases, J shed 6 bases, and the junction held 3 bases outside the gene matches. The CDR3 coding sequence is TGCGCCAGCAGCTTGGGGGAGGGACGCGAGCAGTACTTC. Translation: CASSLGEGREQYF.

The chain carries TRBV10-3 and TRBJ1-5; D unresolved. Germline CDR1 and CDR2: ENHRY and SYGVKD. The CDR3 spans 13 residues. Trimming pared 0 bases from V and 5 bases from J, leaving 5 bases between. CDR3 DNA: TGTGCCATCAGTGAGTCGAATGATCAGCCCCAGCATTTT. This gives the protein CAISESNDQPQHF.

This clone was seen just once. The J gene is TRBJ1-2, the V gene TRBV11-3; D possibly corresponds to TRBD1 (6 bases). Trimming removed 5 bases from V and 2 bases from J, with 18 bases in between. The CDR3 contains 16 residues. In germline, CDR1 is SGHNT, CDR2 YENEEA. CDR3 region: CASSRIQGAFNYGYTF. In DNA form, the CDR3 reads TGTGCCAGCAGCCGCATACAGGGTGCTTTCAACTATGGCTACACCTTC.

The V gene is TRBV27, the J gene TRBJ1-5; D unresolved. Germline V gives CDR1 MNHEY, CDR2 SMNVEV (reference sequence). The CDR3 is made up of 12 amino acids. V lost 6 bases, J lost 8 bases, and 11 bases lay in between. The CDR3 region has the DNA TGTGCCAGCAGGCAGCGCGGAGAGCCCCAGCATTTT. Translation gives CASRQRGEPQHF.

The V call is TRBV5-1, the J call TRBJ2-1, with 8 positions matching TRBD1. The CDR3 runs 15 residues. The V and J ends lost 6 bases and 5 bases, in that order; junction bases with no gene match: 10. Germline loops: CDR1 SGHRS, CDR2 YFSETQ. This chain's CDR3 is CASKLTGVANNEQFF. The DNA of the CDR3 is TGCGCCAGCAAGTTGACAGGGGTCGCAAACAATGAGCAGTTCTTC.

This clone was seen once. The V call is TRBV14, the J call TRBJ2-1; D call uncertain. Per germline, CDR1 SGHDN and CDR2 FVKESK. This CDR3 comprises 14 residues. V gave up 4 bases and J gave up 10 bases, with 17 bases separating them. The CDR3 bases are TGTGCCAGCAGCCGCATCCCTACTGTAGTCGAGCAGTTCTTC. Protein: CASSRIPTVVEQFF.

The chain recombines TRBV7-2 with TRBJ2-3; 8 nucleotides line up with TRBD1. Looked up from germline, CDR1 is SGHTA and CDR2 is FQGNSA. With 5 bases clipped from V and 0 bases from J, the junction kept 7 bases outside the gene matches. This CDR3 contains 16 residues. The CDR3 protein is CASSTRTGTSTDTQYF. The CDR3 nucleotides read TGTGCCAGCAGCACCCGGACAGGGACTAGCACAGATACGCAGTATTTT.

This chain connects TRBV5-5 to TRBJ2-5; 7 bases match TRBD1. This CDR3 comprises 16 residues. CDR1 and CDR2 from the germline V gene are SGHKS and YYEKEE (reference sequence). With 4 bases clipped from V and 2 bases from J, the junction kept 11 bases outside the gene matches. As DNA, the CDR3 is TGTGCCAGCAGCCTTGGACAGGTACGGGGTCAAGAGACCCAGTACTTC. It encodes CASSLGQVRGQETQYF.

This clone came up once. This chain links TRBV4-3 with TRBJ1-1; D ambiguous. Germline V gene sequence: CDR1 LGHNA, CDR2 YSLEER. The CDR3 runs to 14 residues. Trimming took 0 bases from V and 1 from J, leaving 6 bases between them. The DNA of the CDR3 is TGCGCCAGCAGCCAAGAAGTCGGGAACACTGAAGCTTTCTTT. The encoded protein is CASSQEVGNTEAFF.

This CDR3 is CASRTRDSTTDTQYF. Written as DNA, the CDR3 is TGTGCCAGCAGGACTCGGGACAGCACGACAGATACGCAGTATTTT. The chain links TRBV6-5 to TRBJ2-3; the match to TRBD1 covers 7 bases. The V gene's germline CDR1 is MNHEY and CDR2 SVGAGI. The length of the CDR3 is 15 residues. The ends lost 6 bases at V and 3 bases at J; junction bases unmatched: 9.

This chain links TRBV11-2 with TRBJ2-3; 7 positions agree with TRBD2. V gave up 4 bases and J gave up 7 bases; unmatched junction bases: 8. The CDR3 extends over 14 amino acids. Germline CDR1 reads SGHAT; CDR2 reads FQNNGV. The CDR3 spells CASSSAGVGYTQYF. CDR3 bases: TGTGCCAGCAGCTCCGCGGGAGTGGGATATACGCAGTATTTT.

This clone came up once. The V call is TRBV6-1, the J call TRBJ1-6; 7 bases agree with TRBD1. Germline V gene data show CDR1 as MNHNS and CDR2 as SASEGT. This CDR3 spans 13 amino acids. The junction had 9 bases not matched to a gene; V was cut back by 8 bases and J by 11 bases. The CDR3 protein is CASRGTASPPLHF. Written as DNA, the CDR3 is TGTGCCAGCCGAGGGACAGCCTCTCCACCCCTCCACTTT.

This clone is a singleton in its sample. The rearrangement uses TRBV4-2 and TRBJ2-5; D might be TRBD1 (5 bases). V lost 1 base, J lost 3 bases, and 12 bases lay in between. The germline V gene encodes CDR1 LGHNA and CDR2 YNFKEQ. The CDR3 consists of 15 residues. The CDR3 protein is CASSQGLGPEETQYF. The DNA of the CDR3 is TGTGCCAGCAGCCAAGGGTTGGGGCCTGAAGAGACCCAGTACTTC.

V usage is TRBV6-5 and J usage is TRBJ2-7; D possibly corresponds to TRBD1 (6 bases). Germline V gives CDR1 MNHEY, CDR2 SVGAGI. The length of the CDR3 is 14 residues. The germline V and J ends were trimmed by 6 bases and 2 bases, with 14 bases remaining between them. Here the CDR3 DNA reads TGTGCCAGCAGCCGACCGGGACACACCTACGAGCAGTACTTC. This sequence encodes CASSRPGHTYEQYF.

A few counts support this clone. The rearrangement joins TRBV6-6 to TRBJ2-5; 10 bases line up with TRBD2. This CDR3 is 16 amino acids long. Germline V lookup: CDR1 MNHNY, CDR2 SVGAGI (reference sequence). J gave up 4 bases and V 5 bases, and 10 bases lay outside the gene matches. CDR3 sequence (DNA): TGTGCCAGCAGTCCCGGTGGAGCGGGAGGGGCAGAGACCCAGTACTTC. Translating it yields CASSPGGAGGAETQYF.

This chain joins TRBV6-1 and TRBJ2-3; D uncertain. Germline loops: CDR1 MNHNS, CDR2 SASEGT. The CDR3 has 12 amino acids. Deletions cut 6 bases from V and 9 bases from J, with 13 bases between. The DNA of the CDR3 is TGTGCCAGCAGCCCTGGTACTGGCACGCAGTATTTT. It specifies CASSPGTGTQYF.

The CDR3 DNA reads as TGCGCCAGCAGCTTGGCGGGACTCGGTTACAATGAGCAGTTCTTC. The encoded protein is CASSLAGLGYNEQFF. The genes are TRBV5-1 and TRBJ2-1; D perhaps matches TRBD2 (6 bases). The V end lost 0 bases, the J end lost 4 bases, and 11 bases lay between the germline ends. Germline lookup yields CDR1 SGHRS and CDR2 YFSETQ. The CDR3 covers 15 residues.

V gene TRBV9 combines with J gene TRBJ1-2, with 10 nucleotides matching TRBD1. This CDR3 region has 17 residues. Germline loops: CDR1 SGDLS, CDR2 YYNGEE. V was clipped by 0 bases and J by 3 bases; unmatched bases: 8. CDR3 DNA: TGTGCCAGCAGCGTAGGGGACAGGGGTGCCCTGGACTATGGCTACACCTTC. This translates into CASSVGDRGALDYGYTF.

The rearrangement links TRBV5-4 to TRBJ2-2; D perhaps matches TRBD1 (6 bases). Trimming cost V 4 bases and J 3 bases, with 16 bases left between them. CDR1 and CDR2 (germline): SGHNT, YYREEE (reference sequence). The CDR3 length is 16 residues. The CDR3 loop is CASSVDRSGDTGELFF. Here the CDR3 DNA reads TGTGCCAGCAGCGTAGACAGGTCGGGCGACACCGGGGAGCTGTTTTTT.

The chain has TRBV2 and TRBJ2-1; 8 bases align to TRBD2. This CDR3 spans 17 amino acids. J gave up 1 base and V 6 bases, and 11 bases lay outside the gene matches. CDR1 is SNHLY, CDR2 FYNNEI, per germline. DNA of the CDR3: TGTGCCAGCAGGATCCAGGCGGGACTAGGGTCCTACAATGAGCAGTTCTTC. Translating gives CASRIQAGLGSYNEQFF.

The chain employs TRBV4-2 and TRBJ2-1; TRBD2 matches at 11 bases. The V segment lost 0 bases and the J segment 8 bases; nucleotides outside the gene matches: 9. The CDR3 is 17 amino acids. The germline V gene encodes CDR1 LGHNA and CDR2 YNFKEQ. In DNA form, the CDR3 reads TGTGCCAGCAGCCAAGATTGGTCGACTAGCGGGGTTTATGAGCAGTTCTTC. Translated: CASSQDWSTSGVYEQFF.

This chain links TRBV7-2 with TRBJ2-7, with TRBD2 identical over 7 bases. The V gene end was trimmed by 2 bases and the J gene end by 6 bases; junction bases not matched to a gene: 10. CDR3 size: 15 residues. Germline-derived CDR1 and CDR2 are SGHTA and FQGNSA. The CDR3 nucleotides are TGTGCCAGCAGCTTAAAGGGAAGGGGAGGGCTCGAGCAGTACTTC. This sequence encodes CASSLKGRGGLEQYF.

The chain recombines TRBV7-8 with TRBJ2-1; TRBD1 matches 7 bases. The CDR3 sequence is 17 residues long. In germline, CDR1 is SGHVS, CDR2 FQNEAQ. Trimming cost V 5 bases and J 0 bases; bases outside gene matches: 10. CDR3 amino acids: CASSPTRDSSSYNEQFF. CDR3 DNA: TGTGCCAGCAGCCCTACCAGGGACAGCTCCTCCTACAATGAGCAGTTCTTC.